This entry lists 14 T cell receptor beta chains sequenced from one sample in a study of blood T cells in healthy people across ages. Alongside a J-beta primer mix, a sample-barcoded 5' primer served in a second PCR lasting 7 to 11 cycles. TCRdb used MiXCR to reprocess the 5' RACE reads, holding one entry per CDR3 protein. The data hold under 1 million distinct CDR3 sequences, with approximately 44% observed a single time. The sequencing input was blood. These TCRs come from a man aged 60 to 69 in good health.

The chain joins TRBV6-2 or TRBV6-3 to TRBJ1-4, with D tentatively TRBD1 (5 bases). Trimming removed 5 bases from V and 4 bases from J, with 8 bases in between. Per the germline V gene, CDR1 is MNHEY and CDR2 is SVGEGT. This CDR3 is built from 13 residues. CDR3 in amino acids: CASSRQLNEKLFF. The DNA of the CDR3 is TGTGCCAGCAGTCGACAGCTTAATGAAAAACTGTTTTTT.

This clonotype was seen a handful of times. The chain carries TRBV27 and TRBJ2-1; tentative D call: TRBD1 (5 bases). TRBJ2-7 matches the DNA end more closely, so the J call is doubtful. CDR1 is MNHEY, CDR2 SMNVEV, per germline (reference sequence). This CDR3 region has 14 residues. The CDR3 loop reads CASSLRGPIDEQYF. CDR3 DNA: TGTGCCAGCAGTTTAAGGGGCCCGATCGATGAGCAGTACTTC.

The chain is built from TRBV20-1 and TRBJ2-2; 12 bases line up with TRBD2. Germline CDR1 DFQATT, CDR2 SNEGSKA (reference sequence). The CDR3 has 15 amino acids. Trimming cost V 3 bases and J 5 bases; bases outside gene matches: 4. CDR3 sequence (DNA): TGCAGTGCTAGTACGCTAGCGGGGGGGACCGGGGAGCTGTTTTTT. Its protein product is CSASTLAGGTGELFF.

The chain joins TRBV27 to TRBJ1-2, with D possibly matching TRBD1 (6 bases). There are 13 residues in the CDR3. CDR1 and CDR2 from the germline V gene are MNHEY and SMNVEV (reference sequence). The ends were cut back, 5 bases at V and 8 bases at J, with 15 bases in the middle. The CDR3 protein is CASSKTGISGYTF. In DNA form, the CDR3 reads TGTGCCAGCAGTAAGACAGGAATTAGCGGCTACACCTTC.

CDR3 sequence (DNA): TGTGCCAGCAGTTACCGACAGGCGACCTACGAGCAGTACTTC. Translating it yields CASSYRQATYEQYF. This chain connects TRBV6-2 or TRBV6-3 to TRBJ2-7; D may be TRBD1 (6 bases). The CDR3 extends over 14 amino acids. Germline CDR1 and CDR2: MNHEY and SVGEGT. V lost 2 bases and J lost 2, with 10 bases in between.

This clonotype was picked up many times. V gene TRBV7-9 combines with J gene TRBJ2-1; TRBD1 matches 8 bases. This CDR3 region has 15 residues. Germline V gene data show CDR1 as SEHNR and CDR2 as FQNEAQ (reference sequence). V shed 5 bases and J 7 bases; nucleotides not matched to a gene: 10. The CDR3 reads CASSRPSDRANEQFF. CDR3 in DNA: TGTGCCAGCAGCCGCCCCTCGGACAGGGCGAATGAGCAGTTCTTC.

The rearrangement links TRBV27 to TRBJ1-5; D possibly corresponds to TRBD1 (6 bases). With 2 bases removed from V and 6 bases from J, the gap between germline ends came to 11 bases. This CDR3 region has 14 residues. The germline V gene has CDR1 MNHEY and CDR2 SMNVEV (reference sequence). The CDR3: CASSLIGGGQPQHF. The CDR3 bases are TGTGCCAGCAGTTTAATAGGGGGTGGTCAGCCCCAGCATTTT.

The chain recombines TRBV6-1 with TRBJ1-1; D might be TRBD1 (5 bases). This CDR3 contains 14 residues. The germline V gene has CDR1 MNHNS and CDR2 SASEGT. Trimming took 5 bases from V and 7 from J, leaving 17 bases between them. The CDR3 region is CASSQNRLRNEAFF. CDR3 nucleotides: TGTGCCAGCAGTCAAAACAGGTTAAGAAATGAAGCTTTCTTT.

This clonotype was picked up one time. For the CDR3, the DNA is TGTGCCACCAGCGCTCTTAGCGGGGGGTGCGAGCAGTACTTC. Translating it yields CATSALSGGCEQYF. V gene TRBV15 combines with J gene TRBJ2-7, with 10 bases identical to TRBD2. V lost 5 bases and J lost 6; bases outside the gene matches: 7. CDR1 and CDR2 from the germline V gene are LNHNV and YYDKDF (reference sequence). CDR3 length: 14 residues.

The chain uses TRBV20-1 and TRBJ2-1; D is perhaps TRBD2 (6 bases). The end of the DNA aligns better with TRBJ2-7, so the J call may be wrong. The V gene's germline CDR1 is DFQATT and CDR2 SNEGSKA (reference sequence). The length of the CDR3 is 15 residues. The CDR3 region is CSASRAGSSYNEQYF. DNA of the CDR3: TGCAGTGCTAGTCGAGCCGGGAGCTCCTACAATGAGCAGTACTTC.

The chain couples TRBV20-1 to TRBJ2-5, with D possibly called TRBD1 or TRBD2 (5 bases each). V was clipped by 5 bases and J by 5 bases, with 24 bases between them. Germline-derived CDR1 and CDR2 are DFQATT and SNEGSKA (reference sequence). CDR3 length: 16 amino acids. CDR3 nucleotides: TGCAGTGCTCGCGATCGGGACCCTTGGGGGTACGAGACCCAGTACTTC. Its protein product is CSARDRDPWGYETQYF.

DNA for the CDR3: TGTGCCAGCAGCTTAACCCCAGGCCCCCCAGATACGCAGTATTTT. Its protein is CASSLTPGPPDTQYF. This chain links TRBV7-2 with TRBJ2-3; D remains ambiguous. The V gene's germline CDR1 is SGHTA and CDR2 FQGNSA. The CDR3 extends over 15 amino acids. Deletions cut 2 bases from V and 4 bases from J, with 13 bases between.

J is TRBJ2-3 and V is TRBV9; the match to TRBD2 covers 7 bases. CDR3 length equals 13 residues. V dropped 3 bases and J dropped 7; count of bases not matched to a gene: 5. Per the germline V gene, CDR1 is SGDLS and CDR2 is YYNGEE. CDR3 sequence (DNA): TGTGCCAGCAGCGGACTGACTAGCAATACGCAGTATTTT. It is translated as CASSGLTSNTQYF.

This clonotype has only a few counts. V is TRBV7-9 and J is TRBJ2-7; 7 bases match TRBD2. Germline loops: CDR1 SEHNR, CDR2 FQNEAQ (reference sequence). CDR3 length: 14 residues. V dropped 0 bases and J dropped 6; count of bases not matched to a gene: 5. DNA for the CDR3: TGTGCCAGCAGCTTAGCGGGGTCGGGGGGCGAGCAGTACTTC. It specifies CASSLAGSGGEQYF.